This section outlines one T cell receptor beta chain sequence together with its context. Antigen unknown. CDR1 and CDR2 (germline): SGHRS, YFSETQ. Trimming pared 4 bases from V and 0 bases from J, leaving 8 bases between. The CDR3 covers 15 residues. Both 60 Vbeta primers and 13 Jbeta primers went into the PCR. Profiling relied on immunoSEQ multiplex PCR, and the TCRdb table lists in-frame clones only, not all of them. Its table records under 150,000 clones. This sample was taken from a study of cytomegalovirus exposure and HLA in healthy donors. Findings and caveats of the study: The Asian-associated ancestry cluster reportedly had fewer N-insertions than the roughly 700-donor mean in a later analysis. Common viral pathogens seemed to be connected with several of the most significant clusters, according to a later analysis.

This clonotype was obtained from a woman in her forties in good health and CMV-seronegative. The sample was PBMCs. The V gene is TRBV5-1, the J gene TRBJ1-6; D possibly corresponds to TRBD1 (5 bases). In nucleotides, the CDR3 is TGCGCCAGCAGCAGGACAAGCTCCTATAATTCACCCCTCCACTTT. Its protein product is CASSRTSSYNSPLHF.